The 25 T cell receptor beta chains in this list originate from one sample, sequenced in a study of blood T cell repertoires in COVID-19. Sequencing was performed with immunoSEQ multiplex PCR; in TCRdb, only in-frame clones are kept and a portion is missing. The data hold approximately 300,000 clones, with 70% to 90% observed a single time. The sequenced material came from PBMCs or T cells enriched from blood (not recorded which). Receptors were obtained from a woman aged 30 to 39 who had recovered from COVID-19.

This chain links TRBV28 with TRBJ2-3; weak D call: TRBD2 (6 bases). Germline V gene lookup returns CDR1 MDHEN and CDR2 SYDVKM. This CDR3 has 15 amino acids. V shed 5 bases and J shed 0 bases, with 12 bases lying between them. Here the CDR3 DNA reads TGTGCCAGCAGTCCGATGACTAGTAGCACAGATACGCAGTATTTT. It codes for CASSPMTSSTDTQYF.

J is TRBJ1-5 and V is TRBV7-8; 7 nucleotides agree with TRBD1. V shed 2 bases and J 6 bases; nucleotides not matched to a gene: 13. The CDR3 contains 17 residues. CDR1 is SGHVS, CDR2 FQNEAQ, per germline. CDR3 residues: CASSLRFEGAEGQPQHF. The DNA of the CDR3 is TGTGCCAGCAGCTTAAGGTTTGAGGGGGCTGAAGGTCAGCCCCAGCATTTT.

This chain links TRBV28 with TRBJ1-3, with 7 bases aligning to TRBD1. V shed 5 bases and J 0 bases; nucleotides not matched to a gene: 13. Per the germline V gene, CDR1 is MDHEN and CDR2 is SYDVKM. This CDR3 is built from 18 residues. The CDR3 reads CASSARWKGAPSGNTIYF. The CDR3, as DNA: TGTGCCAGCAGTGCCCGGTGGAAGGGGGCCCCCTCTGGAAACACCATATATTTT. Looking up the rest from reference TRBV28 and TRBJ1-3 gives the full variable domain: DVKVTQSSRYLVKRTGEKVFLECVQDMDHENMFWYRQDPGLGLRLIYFSYDVKMKEKGDIPEGYSVSREKKERFSLILESASTNQTSMYLCASSARWKGAPSGNTIYFGEGSWLTVV.

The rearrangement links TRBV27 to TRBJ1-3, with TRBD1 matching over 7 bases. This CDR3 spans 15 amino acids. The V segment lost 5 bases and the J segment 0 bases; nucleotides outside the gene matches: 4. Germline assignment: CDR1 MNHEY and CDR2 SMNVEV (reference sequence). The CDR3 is CASSPDRSSGNTIYF. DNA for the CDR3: TGTGCCAGCAGTCCGGACAGGAGCTCTGGAAACACCATATATTTT.

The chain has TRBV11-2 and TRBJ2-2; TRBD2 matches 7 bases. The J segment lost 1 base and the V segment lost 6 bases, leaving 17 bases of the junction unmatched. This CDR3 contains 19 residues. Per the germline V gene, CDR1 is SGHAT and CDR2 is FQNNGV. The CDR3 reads CASRLRLRGVRLNTGELFF. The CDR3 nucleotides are TGTGCCAGCAGACTAAGGCTACGGGGGGTAAGGCTGAACACCGGGGAGCTGTTTTTT. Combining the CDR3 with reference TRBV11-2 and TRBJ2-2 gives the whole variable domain EAGVAQSPRYKIIEKRQSVAFWCNPISGHATLYWYQQILGQGPKLLIQFQNNGVVDDSQLPKDRFSAERLKGVDSTLKIQPAKLEDSAVYLCASRLRLRGVRLNTGELFFGEGSRLTVL.

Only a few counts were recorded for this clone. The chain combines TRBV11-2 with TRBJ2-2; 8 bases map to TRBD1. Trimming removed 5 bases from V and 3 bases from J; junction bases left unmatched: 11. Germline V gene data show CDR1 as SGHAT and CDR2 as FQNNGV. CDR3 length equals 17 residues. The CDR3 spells CASSRRRTGLYTGELFF. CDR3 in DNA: TGTGCCAGCAGCCGCCGCCGGACAGGGCTATACACCGGGGAGCTGTTTTTT.

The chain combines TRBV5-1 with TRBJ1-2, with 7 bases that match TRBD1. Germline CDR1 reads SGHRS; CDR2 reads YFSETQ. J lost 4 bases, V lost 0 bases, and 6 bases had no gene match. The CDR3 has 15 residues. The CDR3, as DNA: TGCGCCAGCAGCTTGGCTACAGGGGACGGCTATGGCTACACCTTC. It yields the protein CASSLATGDGYGYTF.

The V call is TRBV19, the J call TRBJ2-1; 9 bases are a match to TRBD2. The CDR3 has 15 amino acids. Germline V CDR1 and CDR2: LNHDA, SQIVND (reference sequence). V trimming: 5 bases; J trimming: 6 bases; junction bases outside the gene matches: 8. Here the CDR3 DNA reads TGTGCCAGTAGTTTCAGCGGGAGGCGAGGCAATGAGCAGTTCTTC. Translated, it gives CASSFSGRRGNEQFF.

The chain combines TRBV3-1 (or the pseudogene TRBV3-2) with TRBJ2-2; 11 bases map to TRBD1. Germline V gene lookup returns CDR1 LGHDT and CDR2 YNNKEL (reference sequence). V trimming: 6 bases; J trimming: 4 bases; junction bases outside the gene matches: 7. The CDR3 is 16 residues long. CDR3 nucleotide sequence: TGTGCCAGCAGTCGCCCCGGGACAGGGGGCACCGGGGAGCTGTTTTTT. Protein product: CASSRPGTGGTGELFF.

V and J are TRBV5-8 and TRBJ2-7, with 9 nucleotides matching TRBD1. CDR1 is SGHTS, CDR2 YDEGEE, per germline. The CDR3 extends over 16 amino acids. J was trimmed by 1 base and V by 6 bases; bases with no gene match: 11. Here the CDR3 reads CASITPGQGFSYEQYF. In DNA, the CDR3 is TGTGCCAGCATCACACCCGGACAGGGGTTTTCCTACGAGCAGTACTTC.

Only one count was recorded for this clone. CDR3 bases: TGTGCCAGCAGTTTATGGTGGCGCGGGACGCAGTATTTT. It encodes CASSLWWRGTQYF. The chain has TRBV28 and TRBJ2-3; possible D gene TRBD2, 5 bases. The CDR3 loop spans 13 amino acids. V was trimmed by 0 bases and J by 9 bases, leaving 10 bases between them. CDR1 is MDHEN, CDR2 SYDVKM, per germline.

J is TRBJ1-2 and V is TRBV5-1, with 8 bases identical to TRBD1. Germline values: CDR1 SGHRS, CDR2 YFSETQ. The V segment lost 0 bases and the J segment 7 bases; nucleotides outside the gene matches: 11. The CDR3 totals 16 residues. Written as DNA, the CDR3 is TGCGCCAGCAGCTTGGGCGACAGGGGCGCTAAGTCTGGCTACACCTTC. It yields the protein CASSLGDRGAKSGYTF.

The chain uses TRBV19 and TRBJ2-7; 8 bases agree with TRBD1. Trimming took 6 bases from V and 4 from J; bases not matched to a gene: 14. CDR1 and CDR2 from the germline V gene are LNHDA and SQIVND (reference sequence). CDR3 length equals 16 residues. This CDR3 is CASRVTGDSFGYEQYF. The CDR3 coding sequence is TGTGCCAGTAGGGTGACAGGGGATAGTTTCGGTTACGAGCAGTACTTC.

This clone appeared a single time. The CDR3 coding sequence is TGTGCCAGCAGCGCGAGCGGGAGAAACACAGATACGCAGTATTTT. This translates into CASSASGRNTDTQYF. This sequence joins TRBV9 and TRBJ2-3, with 8 bases lining up with TRBD2. Germline V gives CDR1 SGDLS, CDR2 YYNGEE. The CDR3 is 15 residues long. With 3 bases clipped from V and 2 bases from J, the junction kept 5 bases outside the gene matches.

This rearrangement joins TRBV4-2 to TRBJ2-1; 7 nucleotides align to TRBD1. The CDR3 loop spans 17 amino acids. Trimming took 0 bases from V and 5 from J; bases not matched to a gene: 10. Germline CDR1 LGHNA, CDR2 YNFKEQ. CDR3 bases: TGTGCCAGCAGCCAAGAGCCGGACAGGTGGATGCACAATGAGCAGTTCTTC. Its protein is CASSQEPDRWMHNEQFF.

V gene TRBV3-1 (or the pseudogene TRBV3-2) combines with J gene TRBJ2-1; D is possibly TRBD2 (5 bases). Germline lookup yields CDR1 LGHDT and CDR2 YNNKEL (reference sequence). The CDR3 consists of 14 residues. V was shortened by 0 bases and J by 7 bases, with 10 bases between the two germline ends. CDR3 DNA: TGTGCCAGCAGCCAAGAGGGGAGTTTGAATGAGCAGTTCTTC. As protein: CASSQEGSLNEQFF.

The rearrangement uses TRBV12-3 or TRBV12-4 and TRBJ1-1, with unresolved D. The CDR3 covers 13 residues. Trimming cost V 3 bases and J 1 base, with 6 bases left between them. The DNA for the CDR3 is TGTGCCAGCAGTTTGGCAGGGAACACTGAAGCTTTCTTT. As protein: CASSLAGNTEAFF.

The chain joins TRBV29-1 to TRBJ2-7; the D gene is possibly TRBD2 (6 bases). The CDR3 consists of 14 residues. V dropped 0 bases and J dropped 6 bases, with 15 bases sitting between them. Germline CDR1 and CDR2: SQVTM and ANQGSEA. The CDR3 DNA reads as TGCAGCGTTGAAGATAACACGGGGGTAAGCGAGCAGTACTTC. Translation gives CSVEDNTGVSEQYF.

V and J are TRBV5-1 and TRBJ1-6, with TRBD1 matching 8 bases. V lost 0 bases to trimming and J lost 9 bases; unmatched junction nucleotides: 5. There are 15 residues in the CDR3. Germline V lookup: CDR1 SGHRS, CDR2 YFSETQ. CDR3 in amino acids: CASSLAPRGLSPLHF. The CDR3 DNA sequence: TGCGCCAGCAGCTTGGCTCCCAGGGGGCTTTCACCCCTCCACTTT. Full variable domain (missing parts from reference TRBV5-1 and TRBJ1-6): KAGVTQTPRYLIKTRGQQVTLSCSPISGHRSVSWYQQTPGQGLQFLFEYFSETQRNKGNFPGRFSGRQFSNSRSEMNVSTLELGDSALYLCASSLAPRGLSPLHFGNGTRLTVT.

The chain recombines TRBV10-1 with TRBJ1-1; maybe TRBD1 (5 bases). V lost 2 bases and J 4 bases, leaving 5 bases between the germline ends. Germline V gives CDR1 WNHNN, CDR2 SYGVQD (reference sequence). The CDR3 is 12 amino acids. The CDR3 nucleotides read TGCGCCAGCAGTGAGAGGGGCACTGAAGCTTTCTTT. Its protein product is CASSERGTEAFF.

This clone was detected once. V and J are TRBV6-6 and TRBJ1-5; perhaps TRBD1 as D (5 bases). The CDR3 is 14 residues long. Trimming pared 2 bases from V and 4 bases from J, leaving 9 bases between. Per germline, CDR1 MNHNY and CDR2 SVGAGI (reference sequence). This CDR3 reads CASSYADINQPQHF. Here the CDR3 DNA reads TGTGCCAGCAGTTACGCGGACATTAATCAGCCCCAGCATTTT.

The CDR3: CASSLEASRGASYNEQFF. The CDR3 DNA sequence: TGTGCCAGCAGCTTGGAGGCTTCGCGGGGGGCCTCCTACAATGAGCAGTTCTTC. The chain couples TRBV5-4 to TRBJ2-1; 8 positions match TRBD2. The V gene's germline CDR1 is SGHNT and CDR2 YYREEE (reference sequence). The CDR3 is made up of 18 amino acids. After removal of 0 bases from V and 0 bases from J, the junction contained 8 bases not matched to a gene.

Here the CDR3 DNA reads TGTGCCAGCAGCCTCCTACAGGCTATTGACAAAAACATTCAGTACTTC. Translation: CASSLLQAIDKNIQYF. The rearrangement links TRBV5-8 to TRBJ2-4; a possible D gene is TRBD1 (5 bases). This CDR3 region has 16 residues. Trimming cost V 4 bases and J 3 bases, with 17 bases left between them. CDR1 is SGHTS, CDR2 YDEGEE, per germline.

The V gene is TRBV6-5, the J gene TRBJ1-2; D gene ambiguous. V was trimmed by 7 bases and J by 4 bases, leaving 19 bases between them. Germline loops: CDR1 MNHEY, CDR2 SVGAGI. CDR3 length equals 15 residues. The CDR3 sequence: CASTLATLGSYGYTF. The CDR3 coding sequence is TGTGCCAGCACTCTAGCGACGCTGGGTTCCTATGGCTACACCTTC.

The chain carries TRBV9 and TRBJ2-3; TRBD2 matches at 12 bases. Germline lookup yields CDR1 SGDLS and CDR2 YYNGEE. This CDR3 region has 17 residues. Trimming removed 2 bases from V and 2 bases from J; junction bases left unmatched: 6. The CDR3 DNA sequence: TGTGCCAGCAGCGTCCGAGGGACTAGCGGGTTCACAGATACGCAGTATTTT. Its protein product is CASSVRGTSGFTDTQYF.